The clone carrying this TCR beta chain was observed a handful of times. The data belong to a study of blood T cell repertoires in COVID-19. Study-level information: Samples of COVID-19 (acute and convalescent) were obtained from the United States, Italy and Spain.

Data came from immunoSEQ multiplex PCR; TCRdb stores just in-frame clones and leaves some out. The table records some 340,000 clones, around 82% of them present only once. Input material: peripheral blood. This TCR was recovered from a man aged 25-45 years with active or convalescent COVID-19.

The CDR3 sequence: CASSPPGGYTF. CDR3 nucleotides: TGTGCCAGCAGCCCCCCTGGCGGCTACACCTTC. The chain carries TRBV6-2 or TRBV6-3 and TRBJ1-2, with no clear D. Germline CDR1 and CDR2: MNHEY and SVGEGT. The CDR3 consists of 11 residues. Trimming removed 6 bases from V and 8 bases from J, with 10 bases in between.